The 22 T cell receptor beta chains below come from one sample, sequenced in a study of T cell repertoires in ileal Crohn's disease. Profiling relied on immunoSEQ multiplex PCR, and the TCRdb table lists in-frame clones only, not all of them. The data show approximately 12,000 clones, around 77% seen once. Sequenced material: ileal tissue. Receptor source: an adult with Crohn's disease.

The V and J genes are TRBV2 and TRBJ2-7; D gene unclear. V was pared by 2 bases and J by 2 bases, with 7 bases between. Germline V gives CDR1 SNHLY, CDR2 FYNNEI. The CDR3 is 13 residues long. CDR3 DNA sequence: TGTGCCAGCAGTGAATGGGCCACCTACGAGCAGTACTTC. It encodes CASSEWATYEQYF.

V usage is TRBV11-3 and J usage is TRBJ2-2, with 8 bases lining up with TRBD2. The CDR3 sequence is 14 residues long. Germline assignment: CDR1 SGHNT and CDR2 YENEEA. Trimming cost V 4 bases and J 5 bases; bases outside gene matches: 3. CDR3 bases: TGTGCCAGCAGCTCGGGGGGGTCGACCGGGGAGCTGTTTTTT. It encodes CASSSGGSTGELFF.

J is TRBJ2-3 and V is TRBV2; D may be TRBD2 (5 bases). Trimming removed 7 bases at V and 3 bases at J, with 14 bases between. The CDR3 loop spans 14 amino acids. Per the germline V gene, CDR1 is SNHLY and CDR2 is FYNNEI. CDR3 nucleotide sequence: TGTGCCAGCAAAGGTAAAACGGGGACAGATACGCAGTATTTT. The encoded protein is CASKGKTGTDTQYF.

CDR3 sequence reads: CASSFLRVGNTGELFF. Written as DNA, the CDR3 is TGCGCCAGCAGCTTCCTCAGGGTCGGGAACACCGGGGAGCTGTTTTTT. This rearrangement joins TRBV5-1 to TRBJ2-2; D may be TRBD1 (5 bases). The germline CDR1 and CDR2 sequences are SGHRS and YFSETQ. Trimming removed 2 bases from V and 1 base from J, with 12 bases in between. The length of the CDR3 is 16 residues.

V usage is TRBV6-5 and J usage is TRBJ1-6; no definite D call. The germline CDR1 and CDR2 sequences are MNHEY and SVGAGI. There are 15 residues in the CDR3. V lost 2 bases, J lost 5 bases, and 10 bases lay in between. CDR3 amino acids: CASSYQDGDNSPLHF. The CDR3 nucleotides read TGTGCCAGCAGTTACCAGGACGGGGATAATTCACCCCTCCACTTT.

This chain connects TRBV28 to TRBJ1-1; 10 bases line up with TRBD1. The V gene end was trimmed by 4 bases and the J gene end by 1 base; junction bases not matched to a gene: 9. This CDR3 is 17 amino acids long. Germline V gene lookup returns CDR1 MDHEN and CDR2 SYDVKM. The DNA for the CDR3 is TGTGCCAGCAGTTCTCTCCCGGGACAGGGGCGGAACACTGAAGCTTTCTTT. Translation: CASSSLPGQGRNTEAFF. The complete variable domain, with remaining parts taken from reference TRBV28 and TRBJ1-1, reads DVKVTQSSRYLVKRTGEKVFLECVQDMDHENMFWYRQDPGLGLRLIYFSYDVKMKEKGDIPEGYSVSREKKERFSLILESASTNQTSMYLCASSSLPGQGRNTEAFFGQGTRLTVV.

The V and J genes are TRBV2 and TRBJ2-7; 7 nucleotides match TRBD1. The CDR3 has 15 residues. Germline CDR1 is SNHLY and CDR2 is FYNNEI. V lost 4 bases, J lost 0 bases, and 6 bases stayed unmatched. The DNA of the CDR3 is TGTGCCAGCAGTGTCGACAGGGCGAGCTCCTACGAGCAGTACTTC. Translation gives CASSVDRASSYEQYF.

V is TRBV5-1 and J is TRBJ1-3, with D possibly being TRBD1 (6 bases). The V and J ends lost 0 bases and 2 bases respectively, with 12 bases between them. Germline CDR1 and CDR2: SGHRS and YFSETQ. CDR3 size: 16 residues. The CDR3 region is CASSLDTGSPGNTIYF. The CDR3 DNA follows: TGCGCCAGCAGCTTGGATACAGGGTCTCCTGGAAACACCATATATTTT. Full variable domain (missing parts from reference TRBV5-1 and TRBJ1-3): KAGVTQTPRYLIKTRGQQVTLSCSPISGHRSVSWYQQTPGQGLQFLFEYFSETQRNKGNFPGRFSGRQFSNSRSEMNVSTLELGDSALYLCASSLDTGSPGNTIYFGEGSWLTVV.

The DNA for the CDR3 is TGTGCCTGGGACAGGGGGCGAACTGAAGCTTTCTTT. Translated, it gives CAWDRGRTEAFF. The chain is built from TRBV30 and TRBJ1-1; 10 nucleotides agree with TRBD1. This CDR3 spans 12 amino acids. Germline CDR1 and CDR2: GTSNPN and SVGIG (reference sequence). V dropped 5 bases and J dropped 5; count of bases not matched to a gene: 2.

V is TRBV6-1 and J is TRBJ1-1; D not certain. CDR3 length: 14 amino acids. Germline V gives CDR1 MNHNS, CDR2 SASEGT. V lost 2 bases, J lost 1 base, and 8 bases lay in between. The DNA for the CDR3 is TGTGCCAGCAGTGAATTTTACGGGAACACTGAAGCTTTCTTT. Protein product: CASSEFYGNTEAFF.

The chain carries TRBV30 and TRBJ2-1; 12 bases match TRBD2. J gave up 9 bases and V 5 bases, and 14 bases lay outside the gene matches. The CDR3 consists of 16 residues. CDR1 is GTSNPN, CDR2 SVGIG, per germline (reference sequence). Here the CDR3 DNA reads TGTGCCTGGGGTACTAGCGGGAGGTGGGTCTTAGGTGAGCAGTTCTTC. Residues: CAWGTSGRWVLGEQFF.

The rearrangement uses TRBV19 and TRBJ1-3, with TRBD1 matching 8 bases. CDR3 length: 17 residues. J lost 0 bases, V lost 10 bases, and 14 bases had no gene match. Germline values: CDR1 LNHDA, CDR2 SQIVND (reference sequence). CDR3 nucleotides: TGTGCCACCAGGTCCCGGGACAGGCCAAACTCTGGAAACACCATATATTTT. Translating it yields CATRSRDRPNSGNTIYF.

This chain links TRBV6-1 with TRBJ1-5; tentatively, D is TRBD1 (5 bases). The CDR3 is made up of 14 amino acids. CDR1 and CDR2 (germline): MNHNS, SASEGT. V shed 5 bases and J shed 0 bases, with 8 bases lying between them. The CDR3 loop reads CASSLQDSNQPQHF. The CDR3 nucleotides are TGTGCCAGCAGTCTACAGGATAGCAATCAGCCCCAGCATTTT.

CDR3: CASGGGGLVNSLAKNIQYF. DNA of the CDR3: TGTGCCAGCGGAGGGGGGGGACTAGTGAATTCTTTAGCCAAAAACATTCAGTACTTC. The J gene is TRBJ2-4, the V gene TRBV2, with 8 bases fitting TRBD2. Germline CDR1 SNHLY, CDR2 FYNNEI. This CDR3 is built from 19 residues. Trimming removed 8 bases from V and 0 bases from J; junction bases left unmatched: 18.

The rearrangement uses TRBV5-1 and TRBJ2-2; 8 positions match TRBD1. Looked up from germline, CDR1 is SGHRS and CDR2 is YFSETQ. The CDR3 totals 14 residues. Trimming removed 2 bases from V and 8 bases from J; junction bases left unmatched: 5. Written as DNA, the CDR3 is TGCGCCAGCAGCTTCGGACAGGGAGTAGGGGAGCTGTTTTTT. Encoded protein: CASSFGQGVGELFF. The whole variable domain, remainder taken from reference TRBV5-1 and TRBJ2-2, is KAGVTQTPRYLIKTRGQQVTLSCSPISGHRSVSWYQQTPGQGLQFLFEYFSETQRNKGNFPGRFSGRQFSNSRSEMNVSTLELGDSALYLCASSFGQGVGELFFGEGSRLTVL.

The V and J genes are TRBV28 and TRBJ1-3; D perhaps matches TRBD1 (5 bases). The CDR3 runs to 17 residues. V gave up 3 bases and J gave up 0 bases, with 15 bases separating them. CDR1 is MDHEN, CDR2 SYDVKM, per germline. The CDR3 coding sequence is TGTGCCAGCAGTTTCCACGCCGACAGTTCCTCTGGAAACACCATATATTTT. Its protein product is CASSFHADSSSGNTIYF.

The V call is TRBV5-8, the J call TRBJ2-2; 8 bases agree with TRBD1. The V and J ends lost 4 bases and 6 bases, in that order; junction bases with no gene match: 8. The V gene's germline CDR1 is SGHTS and CDR2 YDEGEE. The CDR3 sequence is 15 residues long. The CDR3 sequence is CASSAWTGNAGELFF. The CDR3 DNA reads TGTGCCAGCAGCGCCTGGACAGGGAATGCCGGGGAGCTGTTTTTT.

A few counts support this clone. V gene TRBV7-2 combines with J gene TRBJ2-1; 12 bases are a match to TRBD2. CDR1 SGHTA and CDR2 FQGNSA come from the germline V gene. The CDR3 is 15 amino acids. The J segment lost 3 bases and the V segment lost 3 bases, leaving 0 bases of the junction unmatched. As DNA, the CDR3 is TGTGCCAGCAGCTTGACTAGCGGGGGCTACAATGAGCAGTTCTTC. This encodes CASSLTSGGYNEQFF.

The V gene is TRBV30, the J gene TRBJ1-2; D remains unclear. Trimming cost V 4 bases and J 1 base, with 7 bases left between them. CDR3 length equals 12 residues. Germline CDR1 GTSNPN, CDR2 SVGIG (reference sequence). The CDR3 DNA is TGTGCCTGGAAAAACAATAACTATGGCTACACCTTC. Amino acids: CAWKNNNYGYTF.

The V gene is TRBV6-1, the J gene TRBJ2-7; maybe TRBD1 (5 bases). Between the trimmed V and J ends, which lost 2 bases and 2 bases, there was a span of 13 bases. The CDR3 loop spans 15 amino acids. Germline lookup yields CDR1 MNHNS and CDR2 SASEGT. CDR3: CASSERWTNPYEQYF. The CDR3 bases are TGTGCCAGCAGTGAAAGGTGGACAAACCCCTACGAGCAGTACTTC.

J is TRBJ2-2 and V is TRBV6-1, with a weak D call TRBD2 (6 bases). Germline assignment: CDR1 MNHNS and CDR2 SASEGT. With 1 base removed from V and 2 bases from J, the gap between germline ends came to 8 bases. This CDR3 region has 15 residues. The CDR3 DNA reads as TGTGCCAGCAGTGAAGTTGGGACTAACACCGGGGAGCTGTTTTTT. This gives the protein CASSEVGTNTGELFF.

This sequence joins TRBV28 and TRBJ1-6; 7 bases align to TRBD1. The CDR3 loop spans 14 amino acids. Germline V lookup: CDR1 MDHEN, CDR2 SYDVKM. V shed 3 bases and J 7 bases; nucleotides not matched to a gene: 3. CDR3 sequence (DNA): TGTGCCAGCAGTTTCGCAGGGGGGAATTCACCCCTCCACTTT. It specifies CASSFAGGNSPLHF.